Reported below is one T cell receptor (beta chain). Its matching antigen is unknown. The record originates from a study of a mutant IDH1 vaccine in newly diagnosed glioma. Study-level background: Vaccines were first given 4-6 weeks after radiotherapy alone, or with temozolomide cycles. Pretreatment consisted of radiotherapy, temozolomide, or both, with most receiving both. General study points: Apparently, pseudoprogression bore no relation to changes among the top peripheral T cell clonotypes.

The table came from immunoSEQ multiplex PCR; TCRdb's copy has only in-frame clones and leaves some out. The sample consists of about 32,000 clones, 78% of them appearing once. Trimming shortened V by 6 bases and J by 3 bases, and 12 bases separated the two germline ends. CDR3 size: 13 residues. Germline V gene data show CDR1 as SGDLS and CDR2 as YYNGEE. Described time point: week 11, during vaccination. The study gave 300 ug of mutant IDH1 20-mer peptide per vaccine dose, with topical imiquimod. Diagnosis in the donors showed new WHO grade 3 or 4 astrocytomas that were IDH1-mutant and ATRX-lost. Sequencing was performed on PBMCs, taken from a glioma patient whose treatment included an IDH1 peptide vaccine. J is TRBJ1-2 and V is TRBV9; a weak D match, TRBD1 (5 bases). The TCR comes from a man aged 25-45 years with glioma. Written as DNA, the CDR3 is TGTGCCAGCAACCCCGGGGCTTACTATGGCTACACCTTC. It is translated as CASNPGAYYGYTF.